This entry lists 23 T cell receptor beta chains sequenced from one sample in a study of graft-versus-host responses after intestinal transplantation. Profiling relied on immunoSEQ multiplex PCR, and the TCRdb table lists in-frame clones only, not all of them. This sample has around 76,000 clones; approximately 94% occur once, and the top ten carry about 0.53%. These receptors' targets are unknown. The material was unstimulated CD8+ T cells sorted from spleen or lymph node cells, obtained before intestinal transplant. These receptors came from a human donor who received an intestinal transplant.

The rearrangement links TRBV7-9 to TRBJ2-7; TRBD1 aligns across 7 bases. The CDR3 consists of 15 residues. V dropped 6 bases and J dropped 1; count of bases not matched to a gene: 9. Per germline, CDR1 SEHNR and CDR2 FQNEAQ (reference sequence). In DNA form, the CDR3 reads TGTGCCAGCAGAAGAATCCGGGACAGATCCTACGAGCAGTACTTC. Its protein product is CASRRIRDRSYEQYF.

Only one count was recorded for this clone. This chain joins TRBV28 and TRBJ1-1; 7 bases map to TRBD1. The germline V gene encodes CDR1 MDHEN and CDR2 SYDVKM. With V trimmed by 3 bases and J by 4 bases, 5 bases remained unmatched. The CDR3 has 14 residues. In DNA, the CDR3 is TGTGCCAGCAGTTTTGTAGGGGGCGGCACTGAAGCTTTCTTT. Translated: CASSFVGGGTEAFF.

The genes are TRBV10-1 and TRBJ2-2, with 9 bases identical to TRBD2. This CDR3 has 17 amino acids. Germline CDR1 is WNHNN and CDR2 is SYGVQD (reference sequence). The V segment lost 3 bases and the J segment 6 bases; nucleotides outside the gene matches: 11. The CDR3 spells CASSDYDVAGEAGELFF. In nucleotides, the CDR3 is TGCGCCAGCAGTGATTACGACGTAGCGGGAGAAGCCGGGGAGCTGTTTTTT.

The V call is TRBV5-6, the J call TRBJ2-1; the match to TRBD2 covers 10 bases. J gave up 8 bases and V 3 bases, and 5 bases lay outside the gene matches. Germline lookup yields CDR1 SGHDT and CDR2 YYEEEE. The CDR3 totals 14 residues. The CDR3 region is CASSWGLAIDEQFF. The CDR3 region has the DNA TGTGCCAGCAGCTGGGGACTAGCGATCGATGAGCAGTTCTTC.

The gene calls are TRBV4-1 and TRBJ1-1, with D tentatively TRBD1 (6 bases). Germline lookup yields CDR1 MGHRA and CDR2 YSYEKL. The V gene lost 1 base and the J gene lost 6 bases, with 12 bases spanning the gap. The CDR3 sequence is 14 residues long. The CDR3 DNA sequence: TGCGCCAGCAGCCAAGTGCAGGGGAAGGCTGAAGCTTTCTTT. Translated, it gives CASSQVQGKAEAFF.

The chain joins TRBV7-4 to TRBJ2-5, with TRBD1 matching 8 bases. CDR1 and CDR2 from the germline V gene are SGHVT and SQSDAQ. The junction had 4 bases not matched to a gene; V was cut back by 5 bases and J by 5 bases. The CDR3 has 13 residues. As DNA, the CDR3 is TGTGCCAGCAGCGGACAGGGAAGGGAGACCCAGTACTTC. This sequence encodes CASSGQGRETQYF.

The chain couples TRBV5-1 to TRBJ1-3, with 9 bases fitting TRBD1. The germline V gene has CDR1 SGHRS and CDR2 YFSETQ. Losses at the gene ends were 3 bases for V and 3 bases for J; bases not matched to a gene: 7. The CDR3 covers 16 residues. CDR3 DNA sequence: TGCGCCAGCAGCTGGGGGACAGGGAAGGATGGAAACACCATATATTTT. Translating gives CASSWGTGKDGNTIYF.

This clone appeared once. This rearrangement joins TRBV14 to TRBJ2-3; D might be TRBD1 (5 bases). Germline CDR1 reads SGHDN; CDR2 reads FVKESK. V lost 2 bases and J 1 base, leaving 10 bases between the germline ends. CDR3 length equals 15 residues. The CDR3 here is CASSQPATGTDTQYF. In nucleotides, the CDR3 is TGTGCCAGCAGCCAACCTGCGACAGGCACAGATACGCAGTATTTT. The full variable domain, completed using reference TRBV14 and TRBJ2-3, is EAGVTQFPSHSVIEKGQTVTLRCDPISGHDNLYWYRRVMGKEIKFLLHFVKESKQDESGMPNNRFLAERTGGTYSTLKVQPAELEDSGVYFCASSQPATGTDTQYFGPGTRLTVL.

The J gene is TRBJ2-7, the V gene TRBV29-1, with D perhaps TRBD2 (5 bases). The CDR3 is made up of 11 amino acids. The V end lost 4 bases, the J end lost 7 bases, and 11 bases lay between the germline ends. Per the germline V gene, CDR1 is SQVTM and CDR2 is ANQGSEA. The CDR3 sequence: CSVGTSPEQYF. CDR3 coding DNA: TGCAGCGTTGGGACTTCTCCTGAGCAGTACTTC.

The V and J genes are TRBV27 and TRBJ2-7; D remains unclear. V lost 2 bases to trimming and J lost 2 bases, with 7 bases between them. Germline loops: CDR1 MNHEY, CDR2 SMNVEV (reference sequence). This CDR3 region has 13 residues. CDR3 region: CASSLGSPYEQYF. The CDR3 coding sequence is TGTGCCAGCAGTTTAGGGTCCCCCTACGAGCAGTACTTC.

The chain recombines TRBV11-2 with TRBJ2-1; tentative D call: TRBD1 (6 bases). Trimming stripped 2 bases from V and 8 bases from J, with 16 bases between. The germline V gene has CDR1 SGHAT and CDR2 FQNNGV. This CDR3 comprises 15 residues. CDR3 sequence: CASSLIGGLFDEQFF. The CDR3 DNA sequence: TGTGCCAGCAGCTTAATAGGGGGTCTTTTCGATGAGCAGTTCTTC.

J is TRBJ2-3 and V is TRBV5-4; weak D call: TRBD1 (6 bases). CDR1 and CDR2 (germline): SGHNT, YYREEE (reference sequence). The CDR3 is 16 amino acids. Trimming cost V 2 bases and J 2 bases, with 15 bases left between them. CDR3 sequence reads: CASSLRGTTYTDTQYF. CDR3 nucleotides: TGTGCCAGCAGCTTAAGGGGGACAACCTACACAGATACGCAGTATTTT.

About this clone: Distinct nucleotide sequences in the sample also encode this CDR3. J is TRBJ2-7 and V is TRBV27; D not resolved. The germline V gene encodes CDR1 MNHEY and CDR2 SMNVEV (reference sequence). The CDR3 length is 14 residues. The V end was cut by 1 base, the J end by 1 base, with 8 bases between. In nucleotides, the CDR3 is TGTGCCAGCAGTTTATGGGGTCCATCCTACGAGCAGTACTTC. Translation: CASSLWGPSYEQYF.

This chain links TRBV5-1 with TRBJ2-3; 10 positions match TRBD1. The germline V gene encodes CDR1 SGHRS and CDR2 YFSETQ. Trimming at V came to 4 bases and at J to 2 bases, leaving 7 bases not matched to a gene. The CDR3 is 16 amino acids. CDR3 in amino acids: CASSPRQGADTDTQYF. Here the CDR3 DNA reads TGCGCCAGCAGCCCCCGACAGGGGGCTGACACAGATACGCAGTATTTT. The full variable domain, with the rest looked up from reference TRBV5-1 and TRBJ2-3, is KAGVTQTPRYLIKTRGQQVTLSCSPISGHRSVSWYQQTPGQGLQFLFEYFSETQRNKGNFPGRFSGRQFSNSRSEMNVSTLELGDSALYLCASSPRQGADTDTQYFGPGTRLTVL.

V gene TRBV29-1 combines with J gene TRBJ1-2; no clear D. Trimming took off 5 bases at V and 8 bases at J, with 12 bases between the two ends. The CDR3 has 11 residues. Germline V gene sequence: CDR1 SQVTM, CDR2 ANQGSEA. CDR3 DNA: TGCAGCGTTCCAGGACTCGGGGGCTACACCTTC. Translated, it gives CSVPGLGGYTF.

The rearrangement uses TRBV6-5 and TRBJ2-7, with D possibly TRBD2 on 5 matching bases. V was clipped by 4 bases and J by 2 bases, with 12 bases between them. Germline CDR1 MNHEY, CDR2 SVGAGI. The CDR3 covers 14 residues. CDR3 nucleotide sequence: TGTGCCAGCAGTTCCATAAGCGGACCCTACGAGCAGTACTTC. This encodes CASSSISGPYEQYF.

V is TRBV7-9 and J is TRBJ2-3; no firm D call. Germline V lookup: CDR1 SEHNR, CDR2 FQNEAQ (reference sequence). The CDR3 runs to 12 residues. V lost 1 base and J 4 bases, leaving 3 bases between the germline ends. The CDR3 DNA sequence: TGTGCCAGCAGCTTAGGGGCAGATACGCAGTATTTT. Translated: CASSLGADTQYF.

This clone was counted a few times. The V call is TRBV2, the J call TRBJ2-5, with 10 bases aligning to TRBD2. V shed 4 bases, J shed 5 bases, and the junction held 7 bases outside the gene matches. This CDR3 contains 15 residues. Germline lookup yields CDR1 SNHLY and CDR2 FYNNEI. The CDR3 sequence: CASSVDGAGGETQYF. DNA for the CDR3: TGTGCCAGCAGTGTTGATGGAGCGGGAGGGGAGACCCAGTACTTC.

The rearrangement uses TRBV7-9 and TRBJ1-2; possible D gene TRBD1, 5 bases. This CDR3 is built from 15 residues. The V end lost 0 bases, the J end lost 4 bases, and 12 bases lay between the germline ends. Germline CDR1 and CDR2: SEHNR and FQNEAQ (reference sequence). CDR3 sequence (DNA): TGTGCCAGCAGCTTAGCTACGACAGCGCCCTATGGCTACACCTTC. Translation: CASSLATTAPYGYTF.

V and J are TRBV28 and TRBJ1-5; D possibly corresponds to TRBD1 (6 bases). Germline CDR1 reads MDHEN; CDR2 reads SYDVKM. This CDR3 has 14 residues. Trimming stripped 7 bases from V and 2 bases from J, with 12 bases between. The CDR3 region is CASNGGRGNQPQHF. CDR3 nucleotide sequence: TGTGCCAGCAATGGGGGGCGCGGCAATCAGCCCCAGCATTTT.

The chain couples TRBV15 to TRBJ1-5; D is unresolved. Trimming pared 4 bases from V and 0 bases from J, leaving 7 bases between. CDR3 length equals 14 residues. The germline CDR1 and CDR2 sequences are LNHNV and YYDKDF (reference sequence). The CDR3 bases are TGTGCCACCAGCAATAGGCGTAGCAATCAGCCCCAGCATTTT. Translating it yields CATSNRRSNQPQHF.

The genes are TRBV11-2 and TRBJ2-5; D remains unclear. TRBJ2-7 matches the DNA end more closely, so the J call is doubtful. Germline V gives CDR1 SGHAT, CDR2 FQNNGV. CDR3 length equals 15 residues. Here the CDR3 DNA reads TGTGCCAGCAGCTTATTTAGTGTGAGATCCTACGAGCAGTACTTC. Translating it yields CASSLFSVRSYEQYF.

The V call is TRBV27, the J call TRBJ2-7, with D perhaps matching TRBD2 (5 bases). This CDR3 comprises 14 residues. Germline-derived CDR1 and CDR2 are MNHEY and SMNVEV (reference sequence). V dropped 3 bases and J dropped 2 bases, with 11 bases sitting between them. In DNA, the CDR3 is TGTGCCAGCAGTTTTAGCGTGGGCCCCTACGAGCAGTACTTC. This gives the protein CASSFSVGPYEQYF.